Listed below are T cell receptor beta chains from one sample, sequenced in a study of cytomegalovirus exposure and HLA in healthy donors. The method was immunoSEQ multiplex PCR; TCRdb's version includes in-frame clones alone and lacks a portion of them. This sample carries 150,000 to 250,000 clones, 81% of them seen once, and the ten largest clones take around 1.2%. Sequencing was done on a sample of PBMCs. All receptors derive from a woman between 25 and 40 years old in good health and CMV-seronegative. Each CDR3 is given with its conserved first and last residue. The D gene is left open where the match is weak. The listing skips clone size in some rows; elsewhere it reads once, few, many or a size class.

TRBV6-5,TRBJ2-1,NA,TRBD2,TGTGCCAGCAGTTACGGCCTAGCGGGGGGGCGTAATGAGCAGTTCTTC,CASSYGLAGGRNEQFF
TRBV19,TRBJ1-2,NA,TRBD1,TGTGCCAGTAGAGGGTCCATCCGGGACAGCTTGAACGGCTACACCTTC,CASRGSIRDSLNGYTF
TRBV6-1,TRBJ2-7,NA,NA,TGTGCCAGCAGTGAGCTAGCGACGAAATCCTACGAGCAGTACTTC,CASSELATKSYEQYF
TRBV11-2,TRBJ2-7,NA,NA,TGTGCCAGCAGCTTAGGGGGGGGAGGGGGGAACGAGCAGTACTTC,CASSLGGGGGNEQYF
TRBV4-1,TRBJ2-7,NA,NA,TGCGCCAGCAGCCCGAGTGGGCTTTCCTACGAGCAGTACTTC,CASSPSGLSYEQYF
TRBV28,TRBJ1-1,NA,NA,TGTGCCAGCAGCCTAGCCGGGATGAACACTGAAGCTTTCTTT,CASSLAGMNTEAFF
TRBV9,TRBJ1-3,NA,TRBD1,TGTGCCAGCAGCCGGGACAGGCAGGAGCCCGGAAACACCATATATTTT,CASSRDRQEPGNTIYF
TRBV9,TRBJ2-4,NA,NA,TGTGCCAGCAGCGTAGGGGCGCAGGGGGGAGGCAAAAACATTCAGTACTTC,CASSVGAQGGGKNIQYF
TRBV5-1,TRBJ2-3,NA,NA,TGCGCCAGCAGCTCCCGCGCCCTAGAGGGGGTTTACACAGATACGCAGTATTTT,CASSSRALEGVYTDTQYF
TRBV7-2,TRBJ2-1,few,TRBD2,TGTGCCAGCAGCAAAACTAGCGGCCAATACAATGAGCAGTTCTTC,CASSKTSGQYNEQFF
TRBV25-1,TRBJ1-3,NA,NA,TGTGCCAGCAGCGCGGGCCAAAAGGGAAACACCATATATTTT,CASSAGQKGNTIYF
TRBV2,TRBJ2-1,NA,TRBD2,TGTGCCAGCAGGGACGGGACTAGCGGGAGCGATGAGCAGTTCTTC,CASRDGTSGSDEQFF
TRBV6-5,TRBJ2-5,NA,NA,TGTGCCAGCAGTTACAGGCCAGGGTGGCAAGAGACCCAGTACTTC,CASSYRPGWQETQYF
TRBV19,TRBJ2-7,NA,TRBD1,TGTGCCAGTAGTATAGGGGACAGGGGCTACGAGCAGTACTTC,CASSIGDRGYEQYF
TRBV19,TRBJ2-7,once,TRBD1,TGTGCCACCACGGTGGGACAGGGTCTCAACGAGCAGTACTTC,CATTVGQGLNEQYF
TRBV19,TRBJ1-2,NA,NA,TGTGCCAGTAGTATAGATGTAAGACTCGGCTACACCTTC,CASSIDVRLGYTF
TRBV6-1,TRBJ2-2,NA,NA,TGTGCCAGCAGTGAAATCCCGAGTAGATCCACCGGGGAGCTGTTTTTT,CASSEIPSRSTGELFF
TRBV19,TRBJ2-7,NA,TRBD1,TGTGCCAGTAGTATGGAACAGGGGGGCATCTACGAGCAGTACTTC,CASSMEQGGIYEQYF
TRBV2,TRBJ2-7,NA,TRBD2,TGTGCCAGCCTCCGGACTAGCGGGAGAAATGAGCACTACGAGCAGTACTTC,CASLRTSGRNEHYEQYF
TRBV4-1,TRBJ1-6,NA,NA,TGCGCCAGCAGCCAAGATCTTTGGAGATCACCCCTCCACTTT,CASSQDLWRSPLHF
TRBV19,TRBJ1-5,NA,TRBD1,TGTGCAAGTAGTATTGGTTACGGACAGGGCTTACATAGCAATCAGCCCCAGCATTTT,CASSIGYGQGLHSNQPQHF
TRBV30,TRBJ2-3,few,TRBD1,TGTGCCTGGAGGACAGGGGGGGTAGATACGCAGTATTTT,CAWRTGGVDTQYF
TRBV11-2,TRBJ2-7,NA,TRBD1,TGTGCCAGCACCCGACAGGGGGCGCGCTACGAGCAGTACTTC,CASTRQGARYEQYF
TRBV27,TRBJ2-1,few,NA,TGTGCCAGCAGTTCGACAATCCTCTCCTACAATGAGCAGTTCTTC,CASSSTILSYNEQFF
TRBV28,TRBJ1-2,NA,NA,TGTGCCAGCAGTGTCGTGTACTATGGCTACACCTTC,CASSVVYYGYTF
TRBV2,TRBJ2-5,NA,TRBD2,TGTGCTTTCAAGTGGGGACTAGCGGGCCAAGAGACCCAGTACTTC,CAFKWGLAGQETQYF
TRBV19,TRBJ2-3,NA,TRBD2,TGTGCCAGTAGTACCAGCGGGGGGGGAACAGATACGCAGTATTTT,CASSTSGGGTDTQYF
TRBV2,TRBJ2-3,NA,TRBD2,TGTGCCAGCAGTCCAGGACTAGCGTTGACAGATACGCAGTATTTT,CASSPGLALTDTQYF
TRBV19,TRBJ2-7,NA,TRBD2,TGTGCCAGTAGTACCTGGACTAGCGGGAGGGGGCCCAACTACGAGCAGTACTTC,CASSTWTSGRGPNYEQYF
TRBV19,TRBJ2-1,NA,NA,TGTGCCAGTAGCCCCGACGGGGGAGCGGCCTACAATGAGCAGTTCTTC,CASSPDGGAAYNEQFF
TRBV7-3,TRBJ2-1,NA,TRBD2,TGTGCCAGCAGCTTGGGACTAGCGGTGGGTGAGCAGTTCTTC,CASSLGLAVGEQFF